Listed below are T cell receptor beta chains from one sample, sequenced in a study of shared clonotypes between healthy human individuals. Clones were sequenced by immunoSEQ multiplex PCR, and TCRdb holds only the in-frame ones, with some missing. The profile shows about 980,000 clones, 70% to 85% of them singletons. Sequenced material: memory CD4+ T cells sorted from blood. All receptors come from a man younger than 35 in good health. Each CDR3 is given with its conserved first and last residue. The D gene is left open where the match is weak. The size field is filled for only some rows; it gives once, few, many or a size class.

NA | TRBD1 | TRBJ2-5 | TRBV7-2 | CASSPGQGLRETQYF | TGTGCCAGCAGTCCCGGACAGGGCCTCCGAGAGACCCAGTACTTC
NA | TRBD2 | TRBJ2-1 | TRBV27 | CASSLGLAGLPNEQFF | TGTGCCAGCAGTTTAGGGTTAGCGGGACTCCCCAATGAGCAGTTCTTC
NA | TRBD2 | TRBJ2-7 | TRBV5-6 | CASSPASKRDYEQYF | TGTGCCAGCAGCCCTGCCAGTAAGCGGGACTACGAGCAGTACTTC
NA | NA | TRBJ2-7 | TRBV11-2 | CASSLDLDRVYEQYF | TGTGCCAGCAGCTTAGATTTGGACAGAGTATACGAGCAGTACTTC
NA | TRBD2 | TRBJ2-5 | TRBV7-9 | CASSPPGTSRETQYF | TGTGCCAGCAGCCCCCCGGGGACTAGCCGAGAGACCCAGTACTTC
many | TRBD1 | TRBJ1-6 | TRBV5-4 | CASSPGTGVSPLHF | TGTGCCAGCAGCCCTGGGACAGGGGTCTCACCCCTCCACTTT
once | NA | TRBJ2-7 | TRBV4-1 | CASSQIDKTYEQYF | TGCGCCAGCAGCCAAATAGACAAGACCTACGAGCAGTACTTC
NA | NA | TRBJ2-5 | TRBV5-8 | CASSSTGSQETQYF | TGTGCCAGCAGTTCCACAGGGTCCCAAGAGACCCAGTACTTC
NA | NA | TRBJ2-5 | TRBV19 | CASSIFGETQYF | TGTGCCAGTAGTATCTTTGGGGAGACCCAGTACTTC
many | NA | TRBJ2-7 | TRBV10-3 | CAIRAVTFSDSYEQYF | TGTGCCATCAGAGCGGTTACGTTTTCCGATTCCTACGAGCAGTACTTC
NA | TRBD1 | TRBJ2-2 | TRBV5-4 | CASSLPVETGTGELFF | TGTGCCAGCAGCCTACCCGTAGAGACAGGGACCGGGGAGCTGTTTTTT
NA | TRBD1 | TRBJ2-7 | TRBV5-1 | CASGQTGQPSEQYF | TGCGCCAGCGGCCAGACAGGGCAGCCCTCCGAGCAGTACTTC
NA | NA | TRBJ2-5 | TRBV6-1 | CASSEYMGRETQYF | TGTGCCAGCAGTGAATATATGGGGCGAGAGACCCAGTACTTC